This T cell receptor beta chain stems from a study of graft-versus-host responses after intestinal transplantation. Whole-study findings and limits: GvH clonotypes were identified within recipient marrow, with a subset emerging first in ileum or blood.

Graft tissue was processed to release intraepithelial and lamina propria lymphocytes. Using immunoSEQ multiplex PCR, the repertoire was profiled, and TCRdb retains in-frame clones only, with some absent. The sample has roughly 15,000 clones, less than 85% seen once; the top ten hold about 20%. Turning to this clone: No antigen is known for it.

The TCR was taken from a human patient who received an intestinal transplant, so some T cells may come from the graft donor. Sequences were derived from ileum tissue, sampled around 96 days after intestinal transplant.

CDR3 DNA sequence: TGTGCCAGCAGTGGTATAGCGGGAGCAGATACGCAGTATTTT. Its protein product is CASSGIAGADTQYF. This sequence joins TRBV6-4 and TRBJ2-3; 9 bases fit TRBD2. V gave up 4 bases and J gave up 4 bases; unmatched junction bases: 3. The length of the CDR3 is 14 residues. CDR1 and CDR2 from the germline V gene are MRHNA and SNTAGT.